A single sample gave rise to the 5 T cell receptor beta chains below, sequenced in a study of shared clonotypes between healthy human individuals (dated by TCRdb to about 2020). Preparation of the library involved the immunoSEQ multiplex PCR assay. The source is immuneACCESS, and TCRdb retained only in-frame sequences with V and J called. Part of the clones is not carried over; for the studies checked, unresolved V genes explain less than half of this, and the remainder is unexplained. This sample holds almost 750,000 clones; approximately 77% were observed only once. More than 1.5% of the sample belongs to the ten largest clones. Sequencing input: memory CD4+ T cells sorted from blood. The sample's cell subset or site label, in plain terms: CD45RA-negative fraction. The source is a woman aged 25 to 39 in good health.

The V and J genes are TRBV5-4 and TRBJ2-7; 7 bases fit TRBD1. With V trimmed by 4 bases and J by 2 bases, 9 bases remained unmatched. The CDR3 runs 15 residues. Germline V gene lookup returns CDR1 SGHNT and CDR2 YYREEE (reference sequence). The CDR3 spells CASSGSTGTAYEQYF. The CDR3 DNA follows: TGTGCCAGCAGCGGTTCTACCGGGACAGCCTACGAGCAGTACTTC.

V is TRBV4-2 and J is TRBJ1-1; maybe TRBD1 (5 bases). V was pared by 3 bases and J by 4 bases, with 12 bases between. CDR3 length: 14 residues. Germline CDR1 LGHNA, CDR2 YNFKEQ. The CDR3, as DNA: TGTGCCAGCAGCCACCCCGGGGGTGGCACTGAAGCTTTCTTT. Its translation is CASSHPGGGTEAFF.

This sequence joins TRBV9 and TRBJ2-1; 7 positions match TRBD2. V trimming: 0 bases; J trimming: 10 bases; junction bases outside the gene matches: 13. Germline CDR1 SGDLS, CDR2 YYNGEE. There are 16 residues in the CDR3. CDR3 amino acids: CASSVAGGSLRYEQFF. Written as DNA, the CDR3 is TGTGCCAGCAGCGTAGCTGGCGGGAGTCTTAGGTACGAGCAGTTCTTC.

This clone was counted only a few times. In the same sample, other DNA sequences code for this CDR3. The V and J genes are TRBV5-1 and TRBJ2-7; 7 bases match TRBD1. The CDR3 consists of 15 residues. Trimming at V came to 0 bases and at J to 7 bases, leaving 10 bases not matched to a gene. CDR1 is SGHRS, CDR2 YFSETQ, per germline. The CDR3 protein is CASSLGDRDLGEQYF. The DNA for the CDR3 is TGCGCCAGCAGCTTGGGGGACAGAGACCTGGGGGAGCAGTACTTC. Full variable domain (outside the CDR3, taken from reference TRBV5-1 and TRBJ2-7): KAGVTQTPRYLIKTRGQQVTLSCSPISGHRSVSWYQQTPGQGLQFLFEYFSETQRNKGNFPGRFSGRQFSNSRSEMNVSTLELGDSALYLCASSLGDRDLGEQYFGPGTRLTVT.

The chain is built from TRBV11-2 and TRBJ2-7; 7 nucleotides match TRBD2. This CDR3 is built from 15 residues. Germline lookup yields CDR1 SGHAT and CDR2 FQNNGV. Losses at the gene ends were 7 bases for V and 1 base for J; bases not matched to a gene: 10. Here the CDR3 reads CASTLGGRGSYEQYF. Here the CDR3 DNA reads TGTGCCAGCACTCTGGGGGGGAGGGGATCCTACGAGCAGTACTTC.